This T cell receptor beta chain was identified during a study of control samples from healthy donors and cancer patients. The method was immunoSEQ multiplex PCR; TCRdb's version includes in-frame clones alone and lacks a portion of them. This table has tens of thousands of clones, 88% appearing once. The J segment lost 6 bases and the V segment lost 4 bases, leaving 2 bases of the junction unmatched. The CDR3 length is 13 residues. Germline V CDR1 and CDR2: WNHNN, SYGVQD (reference sequence). The sample taken for sequencing was blood. The chain uses TRBV10-1 and TRBJ2-2, with 7 bases that match TRBD1. The TCR was taken from a woman between 70 and 85 years old in good health. CDR3 coding DNA: TGCGCCAGCAGTGGCACAGGGGCCGGGGAGCTGTTTTTT. Translation gives CASSGTGAGELFF.